The 28 T cell receptor beta chains in this list originate from one sample, sequenced in a study of cytomegalovirus exposure and HLA in healthy donors. Both 60 Vbeta primers and 13 Jbeta primers went into the PCR. Sequenced by immunoSEQ multiplex PCR; TCRdb stores in-frame clones only, minus some. The table has approximately 130,000 clones, approximately 78% seen once. Source material: PBMCs. The receptors here all came from a man in his forties or fifties in good health and CMV-seronegative.

V and J are TRBV12-5 and TRBJ2-7, with TRBD2 matching over 15 bases. With 5 bases clipped from V and 5 bases from J, the junction kept 4 bases outside the gene matches. CDR1 and CDR2 from the germline V gene are LGHNT and FRNRAP. The CDR3 sequence is 15 residues long. The CDR3 sequence: CASGLGLAGGNEQYF. The CDR3 bases are TGTGCTAGTGGTCTCGGACTAGCGGGAGGGAACGAGCAGTACTTC.

The chain uses TRBV21-1 and TRBJ2-7; TRBD1, the table's D call, lacks a check against the DNA. TRBV21-1 is given as a pseudogene. CDR3 size: 15 residues. CDR3 sequence reads: CASSGRDRGWFEQYF. The CDR3 region has the DNA TGTGCCAGCAGCGGACGGGACAGGGGCTGGTTCGAGCAGTACTTC.

This sequence joins TRBV2 and TRBJ2-1; 14 nucleotides align to TRBD2. J gave up 7 bases and V 8 bases, and 4 bases lay outside the gene matches. The V gene's germline CDR1 is SNHLY and CDR2 FYNNEI. There are 14 residues in the CDR3. CDR3 residues: CASRGLAGVNEQFF. CDR3 DNA: TGTGCCAGCCGGGGACTAGCGGGAGTAAATGAGCAGTTCTTC.

CDR3 in DNA: TGCGCCAGCAGCTCGGGACAGACGGCTTTCAATGAGCAGTTCTTC. This translates into CASSSGQTAFNEQFF. The V gene is TRBV5-1, the J gene TRBJ2-1; 7 bases are shared with TRBD1. Trimming cost V 3 bases and J 6 bases; bases outside gene matches: 9. The CDR3 extends over 15 amino acids. Germline CDR1 is SGHRS and CDR2 is YFSETQ.

This chain connects TRBV9 to TRBJ2-2; TRBD1 might be the D (6 bases). This CDR3 has 13 residues. The germline V gene has CDR1 SGDLS and CDR2 YYNGEE. Trimming removed 3 bases from V and 6 bases from J, with 9 bases in between. The DNA of the CDR3 is TGTGCCAGCAGCGCCAACAGGGCCGGGGAGCTGTTTTTT. Translating gives CASSANRAGELFF.

This clone came up a few times. The chain joins TRBV29-1 to TRBJ2-1; 14 bases fit TRBD2. Germline V gene sequence: CDR1 SQVTM, CDR2 ANQGSEA. The CDR3 covers 15 residues. V lost 6 bases and J lost 12; bases outside the gene matches: 13. CDR3 region: CSVPGAGTSGRTQFF. Here the CDR3 DNA reads TGCAGCGTCCCTGGGGCCGGGACTAGCGGGAGAACGCAGTTCTTC.

This chain links TRBV9 with TRBJ1-1, with a possible D match to TRBD1 (5 bases). V was shortened by 4 bases and J by 4 bases, with 14 bases between the two germline ends. From germline, CDR1 is SGDLS and CDR2 YYNGEE. The CDR3 contains 14 residues. The CDR3 protein is CASSLHGGGTEAFF. The CDR3 region has the DNA TGTGCCAGCAGCCTCCACGGGGGGGGCACTGAAGCTTTCTTT.

On this clone: Being one base from a much bigger clone, this may be a read error. This chain uses TRBV7-6 with TRBJ1-1; no clear D. V was clipped by 3 bases and J by 0 bases, with 5 bases between them. Germline V gives CDR1 SGHVS, CDR2 FNYEAQ. The CDR3 is 13 residues long. CDR3 residues: CASSLQMNTEAFF. The CDR3 DNA is TGTGCCAGCAGCTTGCAGATGAACACTGAAGCTTTCTTT.

This clone was picked up a small number of times. Here the CDR3 DNA reads TGTGCCAGCAGCCTGCTAGCGGGAGGGCGGAACGAGCAGTACTTC. It specifies CASSLLAGGRNEQYF. V is TRBV5-4 and J is TRBJ2-7; TRBD2 matches at 12 bases. The CDR3 loop spans 15 amino acids. V gave up 4 bases and J gave up 5 bases; unmatched junction bases: 7. Germline assignment: CDR1 SGHNT and CDR2 YYREEE (reference sequence).

The chain is built from TRBV19 and TRBJ2-1; 14 positions agree with TRBD2. This CDR3 has 15 amino acids. V gave up 6 bases and J gave up 9 bases; unmatched junction bases: 7. Germline V CDR1 and CDR2: LNHDA, SQIVND (reference sequence). Here the CDR3 reads CASRQEGLAGVEQFF. As DNA, the CDR3 is TGTGCCAGTAGGCAAGAGGGACTAGCGGGGGTTGAGCAGTTCTTC.

This clone was seen more than once but under ten times. This sequence joins TRBV6-5 and TRBJ1-1, with D unresolved. This CDR3 contains 15 residues. Trimming shortened V by 6 bases and J by 1 base, and 15 bases separated the two germline ends. CDR1 and CDR2 from the germline V gene are MNHEY and SVGAGI. CDR3 loop: CASSSRTIGNTEAFF. CDR3 in DNA: TGTGCCAGCAGCTCTCGGACTATCGGGAACACTGAAGCTTTCTTT.

The chain is built from TRBV29-1 and TRBJ1-1, with D possibly TRBD1 on 5 matching bases. CDR1 is SQVTM, CDR2 ANQGSEA, per germline. The CDR3 sequence is 14 residues long. In DNA form, the CDR3 reads TGCAGTGGGGCGGAAGTGGGGTGGAACACTGAAGCTTTCTTT. Its protein product is CSGAEVGWNTEAFF.

V is TRBV30 and J is TRBJ1-1; 7 bases are shared with TRBD1. CDR3 size: 13 residues. J gave up 7 bases and V 0 bases, and 5 bases lay outside the gene matches. The germline V gene encodes CDR1 GTSNPN and CDR2 SVGIG (reference sequence). The CDR3 nucleotides are TGTGCCTGGAGTGTTGACAGGGCTGGTGAAGCTTTCTTT. Translation gives CAWSVDRAGEAFF.

The V call is TRBV5-1, the J call TRBJ1-5; 8 positions match TRBD1. The V segment lost 3 bases and the J segment 4 bases; nucleotides outside the gene matches: 6. This CDR3 comprises 15 residues. Germline-derived CDR1 and CDR2 are SGHRS and YFSETQ. For the CDR3, the DNA is TGCGCCAGCAGCTCGCAGGGGGCCGCAAATCAGCCCCAGCATTTT. Its translation is CASSSQGAANQPQHF.

This chain links TRBV18 with TRBJ1-2; a possible D gene is TRBD1 (5 bases). CDR3 length equals 20 residues. V gave up 0 bases and J gave up 1 base, with 24 bases separating them. Per the germline V gene, CDR1 is KGHSH and CDR2 is LQKENI. CDR3 sequence reads: CASSPPGGGGGKRLNYGYTF. In DNA form, the CDR3 reads TGTGCCAGCTCACCACCGGGAGGAGGTGGGGGGAAGCGTCTTAACTATGGCTACACCTTC.

This clone occurred once. The chain joins TRBV7-3 to TRBJ2-5; D remains ambiguous. Trimming cost V 4 bases and J 5 bases, with 11 bases left between them. The V gene's germline CDR1 is SGHTA and CDR2 FQGTGA. CDR3 size: 13 residues. DNA of the CDR3: TGTGCCAGCAGCTCTACTCATCGGGAGACCCAGTACTTC. This encodes CASSSTHRETQYF.

V is TRBV7-9 and J is TRBJ1-2, with D perhaps matching TRBD1 (6 bases). Germline values: CDR1 SEHNR, CDR2 FQNEAQ (reference sequence). CDR3 length: 15 residues. Deletions cut 4 bases from V and 7 bases from J, with 19 bases between. The CDR3 spells CASSSTDRSHSGYTF. The CDR3 DNA is TGTGCCAGCAGCTCTACTGACAGGTCCCATAGTGGCTACACCTTC. The whole variable domain, remainder taken from reference TRBV7-9 and TRBJ1-2, is DTGVSQNPRHKITKRGQNVTFRCDPISEHNRLYWYRQTLGQGPEFLTYFQNEAQLEKSRLLSDRFSAERPKGSFSTLEIQRTEQGDSAMYLCASSSTDRSHSGYTFGSGTRLTVV.

The chain combines TRBV2 with TRBJ2-3; tentative D call: TRBD2 (6 bases). Germline V gene sequence: CDR1 SNHLY, CDR2 FYNNEI. The V and J ends lost 8 bases and 2 bases respectively, with 17 bases between them. There are 15 residues in the CDR3. The DNA for the CDR3 is TGTGCCAGCCGGGACTCCTTCTCCTACACAGATACGCAGTATTTT. Translated, it gives CASRDSFSYTDTQYF.

The chain recombines TRBV19 with TRBJ1-2; 9 bases align to TRBD1. This CDR3 is 13 amino acids long. CDR1 is LNHDA and CDR2 is SQIVND in the germline V gene (reference sequence). V was pared by 3 bases and J by 5 bases, with 1 base of the junction left unmatched. The CDR3 region is CASSIGTGYGYTF. CDR3 in DNA: TGTGCCAGTAGTATCGGGACAGGGTATGGCTACACCTTC.

CDR3 nucleotide sequence: TGTGCCAGCAGTGCATCATCCGGGACAGCTCTGGGAAAACTGTTTTTT. Its translation is CASSASSGTALGKLFF. The chain uses TRBV27 and TRBJ1-4; 7 bases map to TRBD1. Germline CDR1 and CDR2: MNHEY and SMNVEV (reference sequence). V lost 5 bases to trimming and J lost 10 bases; unmatched junction nucleotides: 16. The CDR3 has 16 residues.

This clone has only a few counts. The J gene is TRBJ2-1, the V gene TRBV14, with D maybe TRBD1 (7 bases). Germline assignment: CDR1 SGHDN and CDR2 FVKESK. V dropped 4 bases and J dropped 10 bases, with 20 bases sitting between them. CDR3 length: 15 amino acids. This CDR3 reads CASSPQGPTGGEQFF. CDR3 coding DNA: TGTGCCAGCAGCCCACAGGGGCCCACTGGGGGGGAGCAGTTCTTC.

On this clone: The junction departs from the called germline gene at one end, perhaps through a read error. DNA for the CDR3: TGTTCCAGCAGCGGCGTGGGCCAGTCCTACGAGCAGTACTTC. Translated, it gives CSSSGVGQSYEQYF. The J gene is TRBJ2-7, the V gene TRBV7-9, with a possible D match to TRBD2 (5 bases). Germline CDR1 reads SEHNR; CDR2 reads FQNEAQ (reference sequence). The CDR3 is made up of 14 amino acids.

The chain uses TRBV18 and TRBJ2-1; 11 nucleotides agree with TRBD2. This CDR3 region has 15 residues. V lost 3 bases to trimming and J lost 4 bases; unmatched junction nucleotides: 2. Germline CDR1 KGHSH, CDR2 LQKENI. Written as DNA, the CDR3 is TGTGCCAGCTCACCCTCTAGCGGGGGGTACAATGAGCAGTTCTTC. The encoded protein is CASSPSSGGYNEQFF.

This chain connects TRBV14 to TRBJ2-7, with D maybe TRBD2 (5 bases). CDR1 and CDR2 (germline): SGHDN, FVKESK. This CDR3 is 13 amino acids long. V lost 6 bases and J 2 bases, leaving 11 bases between the germline ends. CDR3 DNA sequence: TGTGCCAGCAGGCGGATGGGAGCCTACGAGCAGTACTTC. It translates to CASRRMGAYEQYF.

This clone was observed once. This chain links TRBV27 with TRBJ1-2, with D hard to call. The V end lost 4 bases, the J end lost 4 bases, and 19 bases lay between the germline ends. This CDR3 is 16 amino acids long. Germline V gene sequence: CDR1 MNHEY, CDR2 SMNVEV (reference sequence). CDR3 region: CASSSLGRKDGYGYTF. The CDR3 DNA reads as TGTGCCAGCAGTTCCCTAGGCCGCAAGGATGGCTATGGCTACACCTTC.

The J gene is TRBJ1-1, the V gene TRBV5-1; D might be TRBD1 (6 bases). V lost 0 bases and J lost 4, with 13 bases in between. From germline, CDR1 is SGHRS and CDR2 YFSETQ. The CDR3 is 15 amino acids. The CDR3, as DNA: TGCGCCAGCAGCTTGGTCAACAGGGCGACCACTGAAGCTTTCTTT. Its translation is CASSLVNRATTEAFF.

The chain links TRBV11-2 to TRBJ2-1; possible D gene TRBD2, 6 bases. The CDR3 runs to 17 residues. The V gene's germline CDR1 is SGHAT and CDR2 FQNNGV. Trimming cost V 5 bases and J 3 bases, with 20 bases left between them. CDR3 DNA sequence: TGTGCCAGCAGCCCCCACTTAGGAGCGGGCCACTACAATGAGCAGTTCTTC. Amino acids: CASSPHLGAGHYNEQFF. The full variable domain, in which reference TRBV11-2 and TRBJ2-1 provide the parts outside the CDR3, is EAGVAQSPRYKIIEKRQSVAFWCNPISGHATLYWYQQILGQGPKLLIQFQNNGVVDDSQLPKDRFSAERLKGVDSTLKIQPAKLEDSAVYLCASSPHLGAGHYNEQFFGPGTRLTVL.

The chain links TRBV6-1 to TRBJ1-2; D possibly corresponds to TRBD1 (6 bases). This CDR3 spans 13 amino acids. V was cut by 3 bases and J by 2 bases, with 7 bases left in between. Germline CDR1 is MNHNS and CDR2 is SASEGT. CDR3: CASSDTGNYGYTF. DNA for the CDR3: TGTGCCAGCAGTGACACAGGGAACTATGGCTACACCTTC.